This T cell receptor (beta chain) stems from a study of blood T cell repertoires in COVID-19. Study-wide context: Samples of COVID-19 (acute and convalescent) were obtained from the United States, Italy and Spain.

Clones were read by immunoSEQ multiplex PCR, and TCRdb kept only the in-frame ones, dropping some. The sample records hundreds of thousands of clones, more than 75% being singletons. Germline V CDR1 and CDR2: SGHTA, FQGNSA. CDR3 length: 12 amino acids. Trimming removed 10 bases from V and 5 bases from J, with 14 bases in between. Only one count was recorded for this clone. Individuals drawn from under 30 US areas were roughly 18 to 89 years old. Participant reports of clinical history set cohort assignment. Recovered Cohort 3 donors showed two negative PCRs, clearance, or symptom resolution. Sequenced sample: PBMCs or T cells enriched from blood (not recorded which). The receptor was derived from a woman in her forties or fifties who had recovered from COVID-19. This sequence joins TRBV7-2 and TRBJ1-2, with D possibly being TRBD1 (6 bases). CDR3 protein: CAIIPQGYGYTF. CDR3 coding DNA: TGTGCCATAATTCCACAGGGATATGGCTACACCTTC.